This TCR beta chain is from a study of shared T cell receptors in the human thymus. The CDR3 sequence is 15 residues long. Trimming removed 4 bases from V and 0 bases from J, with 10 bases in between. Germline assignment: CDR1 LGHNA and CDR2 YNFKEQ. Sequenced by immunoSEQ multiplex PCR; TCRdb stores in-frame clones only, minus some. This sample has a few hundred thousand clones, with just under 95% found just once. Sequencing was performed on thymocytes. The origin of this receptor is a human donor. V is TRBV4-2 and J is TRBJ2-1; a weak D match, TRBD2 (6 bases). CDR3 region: CASSLHGSSYNEQFF. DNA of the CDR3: TGTGCCAGCAGCCTACACGGGAGCTCCTACAATGAGCAGTTCTTC.